The clone carrying this TCR beta chain was detected a few times. Antigen unknown. TCRdb reanalysed the RT-PCR reads using MiXCR and keeps one entry per CDR3 protein. Found here are around 520,000 distinct CDR3 sequences, 12% of them singletons; the top ten hold 10%. The sample comes from a study of response to subunit inactivated influenza vaccine. General study findings and limits: It was the authors' suggestion that each seasonal influenza vaccination recruits few new T cells.

Here the sequenced sample was PBMCs from blood, taken on the day of vaccination. This TCR was sampled from a man in his fifties or sixties who received an inactivated influenza vaccine.

The CDR3, as DNA: TGTGCCAGCAGCTTGGCGGGGTACAAAAACATTCAGTACTTC. Translated, it gives CASSLAGYKNIQYF. The V and J genes are TRBV5-4 and TRBJ2-4, with D perhaps TRBD2 (5 bases). The V end was cut by 0 bases, the J end by 3 bases, with 7 bases between. Germline CDR1 and CDR2: SGHNT and YYREEE (reference sequence). The CDR3 spans 14 residues. The entire variable domain, with the rest obtained from reference TRBV5-4 and TRBJ2-4, is as follows: ETGVTQSPTHLIKTRGQQVTLRCSSQSGHNTVSWYQQALGQGPQFIFQYYREEENGRGNFPPRFSGLQFPNYSSELNVNALELDDSALYLCASSLAGYKNIQYFGAGTRLSVL.